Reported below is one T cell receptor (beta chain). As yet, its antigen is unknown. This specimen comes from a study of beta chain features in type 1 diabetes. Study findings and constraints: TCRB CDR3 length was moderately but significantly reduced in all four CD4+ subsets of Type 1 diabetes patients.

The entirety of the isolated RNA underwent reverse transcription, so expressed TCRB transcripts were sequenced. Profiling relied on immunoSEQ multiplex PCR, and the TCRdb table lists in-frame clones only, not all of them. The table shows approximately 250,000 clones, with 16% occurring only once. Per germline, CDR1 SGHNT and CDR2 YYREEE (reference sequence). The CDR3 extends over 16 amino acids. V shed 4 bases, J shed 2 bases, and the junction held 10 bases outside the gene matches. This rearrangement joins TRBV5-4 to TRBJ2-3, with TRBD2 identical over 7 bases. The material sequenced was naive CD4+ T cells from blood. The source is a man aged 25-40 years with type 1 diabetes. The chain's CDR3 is CASSVKVQRDTDTQYF. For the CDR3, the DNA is TGTGCCAGCAGCGTAAAGGTCCAGCGGGACACAGATACGCAGTATTTT.